These 13 T cell receptor beta chains were sequenced from one sample in a study of PD-1 blockade in classical Hodgkin lymphoma. Time point here: cycle 4 day 1 (C4D1), after five to seven weeks of nivolumab. All the patients suffered relapse after autologous stem cell transplantation, and brentuximab vedotin exposure differed. This table comes from immunoSEQ multiplex PCR, and its TCRdb copy is limited to in-frame clones, with some not included. This sample has about 27,000 clones, with about 72% found just once. Sequenced material: peripheral blood mononuclear cells (PBMCs), taken before the fourth cycle of nivolumab. These receptor sequences come from a human donor with classical Hodgkin lymphoma.

This clone appeared a single time. V is TRBV7-2 and J is TRBJ2-3, with D hard to call. Germline values: CDR1 SGHTA, CDR2 FQGNSA. CDR3 length equals 14 residues. The ends were cut back, 11 bases at V and 4 bases at J, with 19 bases in the middle. The CDR3 bases are TGTGCCGGCGGCGCGGCTAGAGTACCAGATACGCAGTATTTT. Translating gives CAGGAARVPDTQYF.

This chain links TRBV7-2 with TRBJ1-2, with a tentative D call TRBD1 (5 bases). The CDR3 runs 16 residues. Trimming took 5 bases from V and 5 from J, leaving 21 bases between them. Germline V gives CDR1 SGHTA, CDR2 FQGNSA. CDR3 region: CASSLNRDGFLYGYTF. The DNA for the CDR3 is TGTGCCAGCAGCCTAAATCGGGACGGATTCTTATATGGCTACACCTTC.

The chain has TRBV15 and TRBJ2-3; D might be TRBD2 (6 bases). CDR1 is LNHNV and CDR2 is YYDKDF in the germline V gene (reference sequence). The CDR3 spans 15 residues. The V and J ends lost 4 bases and 0 bases respectively, with 11 bases between them. Here the CDR3 DNA reads TGTGCCACCAGCACGCTAGCGTCTAGCACAGATACGCAGTATTTT. Translated: CATSTLASSTDTQYF.

The V and J genes are TRBV29-1 and TRBJ2-5, with a weak D call TRBD2 (6 bases). Germline V gene lookup returns CDR1 SQVTM and CDR2 ANQGSEA. The CDR3 consists of 12 residues. V was trimmed by 5 bases and J by 4 bases, leaving 11 bases between them. For the CDR3, the DNA is TGCAGCGTTTCCGGGGGTGGAGAGACCCAGTACTTC. This codes for CSVSGGGETQYF.

V usage is TRBV2 and J usage is TRBJ1-5; D uncertain. The CDR3 runs 14 residues. The V and J ends lost 4 bases and 3 bases respectively, with 10 bases between them. CDR1 is SNHLY and CDR2 is FYNNEI in the germline V gene. This CDR3 reads CASSVAGNNQPQHF. DNA of the CDR3: TGTGCCAGCAGTGTTGCGGGGAACAATCAGCCCCAGCATTTT.

The V call is TRBV6-1, the J call TRBJ1-1; D is perhaps TRBD1 (6 bases). Trimming pared 2 bases from V and 0 bases from J, leaving 10 bases between. CDR3 length: 15 residues. CDR1 and CDR2 from the germline V gene are MNHNS and SASEGT. This CDR3 is CASSERQDMNTEAFF. Here the CDR3 DNA reads TGTGCCAGCAGTGAACGACAGGATATGAACACTGAAGCTTTCTTT.

This rearrangement joins TRBV9 to TRBJ2-7; no clear D. Trimming cost V 1 base and J 7 bases, with 12 bases left between them. This CDR3 spans 13 amino acids. The germline gives CDR1 SGDLS, CDR2 YYNGEE. The CDR3 region has the DNA TGTGCCAGCAGCGTATCCCCCTCCGGGGAGCAGTACTTC. Translation gives CASSVSPSGEQYF. The full variable domain, rest sourced from reference TRBV9 and TRBJ2-7, is DSGVTQTPKHLITATGQRVTLRCSPRSGDLSVYWYQQSLDQGLQFLIQYYNGEERAKGNILERFSAQQFPDLHSELNLSSLELGDSALYFCASSVSPSGEQYFGPGTRLTVT.

J is TRBJ2-2 and V is TRBV5-6, with a weak D call TRBD1 (5 bases). The length of the CDR3 is 16 residues. The V end was cut by 1 base, the J end by 7 bases, with 17 bases between. Germline V gene sequence: CDR1 SGHDT, CDR2 YYEEEE. CDR3 DNA sequence: TGTGCCAGCAGCTTGCTGAGAGACTCCCAGGGCGGGGAGCTGTTTTTT. It is translated as CASSLLRDSQGGELFF.

This chain connects TRBV28 to TRBJ2-7; 7 bases fit TRBD1. V was clipped by 0 bases and J by 2 bases; unmatched bases: 1. Germline V gives CDR1 MDHEN, CDR2 SYDVKM. The CDR3 consists of 14 residues. Here the CDR3 reads CASSLWTGTYEQYF. The DNA of the CDR3 is TGTGCCAGCAGTTTATGGACAGGGACCTACGAGCAGTACTTC.

The gene calls are TRBV14 and TRBJ2-7, with D hard to call. With 1 base removed from V and 1 base from J, the gap between germline ends came to 11 bases. CDR1 SGHDN and CDR2 FVKESK come from the germline V gene. The CDR3 runs to 15 residues. The chain's CDR3 is CASSQATRPSYEQYF. The CDR3 region has the DNA TGTGCCAGCAGCCAAGCGACCCGACCTTCCTACGAGCAGTACTTC.

The J gene is TRBJ1-2, the V gene TRBV11-2; TRBD1 might be the D (6 bases). The CDR3 spans 15 residues. Trimming removed 5 bases at V and 8 bases at J, with 21 bases between. Germline V gene sequence: CDR1 SGHAT, CDR2 FQNNGV. CDR3 loop: CASSRVHREGDGYTF. The CDR3 coding sequence is TGTGCCAGCAGCCGCGTCCACAGGGAAGGAGACGGCTACACCTTC.

This chain uses TRBV18 with TRBJ2-7, with TRBD2 matching over 16 bases. The J segment lost 5 bases and the V segment lost 3 bases, leaving 1 base of the junction unmatched. Germline CDR1 reads KGHSH; CDR2 reads LQKENI. CDR3 length equals 15 residues. The CDR3 region is CASSPGLAGGDEQYF. The CDR3, as DNA: TGTGCCAGCTCACCGGGACTAGCGGGAGGGGACGAGCAGTACTTC.

V gene TRBV5-6 combines with J gene TRBJ2-7, with 10 bases matching TRBD2. The CDR3 spans 14 residues. CDR1 and CDR2 (germline): SGHDT, YYEEEE. V shed 2 bases, J shed 5 bases, and the junction held 4 bases outside the gene matches. This CDR3 is CASSLAGGPDEQYF. The CDR3 coding sequence is TGTGCCAGCAGCTTAGCGGGAGGGCCTGACGAGCAGTACTTC.